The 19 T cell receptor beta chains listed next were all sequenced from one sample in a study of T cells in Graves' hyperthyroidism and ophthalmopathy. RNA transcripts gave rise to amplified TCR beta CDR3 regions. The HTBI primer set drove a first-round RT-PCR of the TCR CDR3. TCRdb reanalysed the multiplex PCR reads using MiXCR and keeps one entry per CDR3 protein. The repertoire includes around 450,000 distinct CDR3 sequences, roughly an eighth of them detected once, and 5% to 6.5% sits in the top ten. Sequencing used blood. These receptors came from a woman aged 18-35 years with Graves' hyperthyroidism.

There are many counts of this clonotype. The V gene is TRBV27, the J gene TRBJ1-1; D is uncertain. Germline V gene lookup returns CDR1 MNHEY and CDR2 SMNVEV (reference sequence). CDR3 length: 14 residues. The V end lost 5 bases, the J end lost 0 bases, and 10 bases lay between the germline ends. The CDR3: CASSLTILNTEAFF. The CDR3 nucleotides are TGTGCCAGCAGTCTAACCATTTTGAACACTGAAGCTTTCTTT.

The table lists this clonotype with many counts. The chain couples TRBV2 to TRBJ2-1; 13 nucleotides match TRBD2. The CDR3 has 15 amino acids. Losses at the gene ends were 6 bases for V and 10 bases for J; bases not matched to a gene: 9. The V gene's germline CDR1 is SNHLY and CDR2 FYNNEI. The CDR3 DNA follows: TGTGCCAGCAGGGAACTAGCGGGAGGGCCGGGGGAGCAGTTCTTC. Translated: CASRELAGGPGEQFF.

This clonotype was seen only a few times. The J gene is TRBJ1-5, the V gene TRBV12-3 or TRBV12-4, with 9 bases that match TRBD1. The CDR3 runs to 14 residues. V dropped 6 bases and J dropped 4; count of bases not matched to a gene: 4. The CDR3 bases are TGTGCCAGCAGCTTCGGACAGGGGAATCAGCCCCAGCATTTT. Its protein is CASSFGQGNQPQHF.

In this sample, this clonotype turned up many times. The CDR3 protein is CASSDRGLSGNTIYF. In DNA form, the CDR3 reads TGTGCCAGCAGTGACCGCGGACTCTCTGGAAACACCATATATTTT. The V and J genes are TRBV2 and TRBJ1-3; D gene ambiguous. Per the germline V gene, CDR1 is SNHLY and CDR2 is FYNNEI. Trimming removed 3 bases at V and 0 bases at J, with 9 bases between. The CDR3 is made up of 15 amino acids.

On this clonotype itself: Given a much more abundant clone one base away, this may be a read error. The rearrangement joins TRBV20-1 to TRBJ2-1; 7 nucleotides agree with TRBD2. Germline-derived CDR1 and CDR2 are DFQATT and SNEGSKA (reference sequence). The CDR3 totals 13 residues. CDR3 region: CGANPGLRNEQFF. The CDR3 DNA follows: TGCGGTGCTAATCCGGGACTACGCAATGAGCAGTTCTTC.

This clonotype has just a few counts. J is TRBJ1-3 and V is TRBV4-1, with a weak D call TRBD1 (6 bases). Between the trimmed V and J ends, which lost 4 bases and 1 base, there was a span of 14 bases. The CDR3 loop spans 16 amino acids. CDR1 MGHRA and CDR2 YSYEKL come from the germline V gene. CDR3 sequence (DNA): TGCGCCAGCAGCCTTAGCCGGGACATATCTGGAAACACCATATATTTT. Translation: CASSLSRDISGNTIYF.

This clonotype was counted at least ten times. Written as DNA, the CDR3 is TGTGCCAGCAGTTCTAGACAGGGTCTTGCTGAAGCTTTCTTT. Amino acids: CASSSRQGLAEAFF. The chain couples TRBV28 to TRBJ1-1, with 7 bases matching TRBD1. Germline V CDR1 and CDR2: MDHEN, SYDVKM. This CDR3 comprises 14 residues. V lost 4 bases, J lost 6 bases, and 8 bases stayed unmatched.

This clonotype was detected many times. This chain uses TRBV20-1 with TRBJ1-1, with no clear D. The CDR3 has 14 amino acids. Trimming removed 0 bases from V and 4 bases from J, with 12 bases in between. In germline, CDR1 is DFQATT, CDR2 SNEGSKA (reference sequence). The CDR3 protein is CSARDRVRGTEAFF. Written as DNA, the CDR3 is TGCAGTGCTAGAGATAGGGTTCGGGGCACTGAAGCTTTCTTT.

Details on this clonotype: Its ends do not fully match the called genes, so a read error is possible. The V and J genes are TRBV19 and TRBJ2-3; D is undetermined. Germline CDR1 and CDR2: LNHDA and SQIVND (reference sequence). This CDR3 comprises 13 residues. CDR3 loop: CASSPRNPDTQYF. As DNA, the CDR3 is TGTGCCAGTAGTCCCCGGAATCCAGATACACAGTATTTT.

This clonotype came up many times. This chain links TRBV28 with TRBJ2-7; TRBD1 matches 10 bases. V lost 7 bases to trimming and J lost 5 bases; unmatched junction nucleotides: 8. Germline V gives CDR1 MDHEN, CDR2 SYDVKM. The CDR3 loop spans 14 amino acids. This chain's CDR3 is CASNARQGANEQYF. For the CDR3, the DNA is TGTGCCAGCAACGCGAGACAGGGGGCCAACGAGCAGTACTTC.

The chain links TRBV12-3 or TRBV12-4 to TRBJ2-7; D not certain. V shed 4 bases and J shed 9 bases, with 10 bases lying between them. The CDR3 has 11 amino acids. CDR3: CASSSGRGQYF. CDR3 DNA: TGTGCCAGCAGTTCCGGACGAGGGCAGTACTTC.

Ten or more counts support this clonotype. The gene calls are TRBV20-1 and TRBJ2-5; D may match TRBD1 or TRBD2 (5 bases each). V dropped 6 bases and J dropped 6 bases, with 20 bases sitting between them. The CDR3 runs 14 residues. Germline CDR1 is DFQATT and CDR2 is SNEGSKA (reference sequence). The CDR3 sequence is CSAPGTASAKTQYF. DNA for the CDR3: TGCAGTGCCCCCGGGACGGCCTCAGCGAAGACCCAGTACTTC.

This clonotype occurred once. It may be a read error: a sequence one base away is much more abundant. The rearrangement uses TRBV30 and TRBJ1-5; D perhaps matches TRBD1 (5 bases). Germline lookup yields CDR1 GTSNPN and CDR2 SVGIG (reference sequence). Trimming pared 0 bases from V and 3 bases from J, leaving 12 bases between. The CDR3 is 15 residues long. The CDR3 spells CAWSVHDRPNQPQHF. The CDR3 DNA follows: TGTGCCTGGAGTGTTCATGACAGACCCAATCAGCCCCAGCATTTT.

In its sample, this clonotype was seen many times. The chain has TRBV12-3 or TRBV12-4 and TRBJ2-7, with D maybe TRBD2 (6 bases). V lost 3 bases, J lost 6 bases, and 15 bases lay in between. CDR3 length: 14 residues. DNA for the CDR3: TGTGCCAGCAGTTTGGAGGGCGTGGATTTCGAGCAGTACTTC. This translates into CASSLEGVDFEQYF.

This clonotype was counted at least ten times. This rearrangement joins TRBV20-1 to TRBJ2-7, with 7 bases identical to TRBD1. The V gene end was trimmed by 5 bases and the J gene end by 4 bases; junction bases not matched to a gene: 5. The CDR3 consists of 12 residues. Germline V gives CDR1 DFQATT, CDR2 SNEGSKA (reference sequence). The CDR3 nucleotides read TGCAGTGCTTACAGGGGTGAATACGAGCAGTACTTC. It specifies CSAYRGEYEQYF.

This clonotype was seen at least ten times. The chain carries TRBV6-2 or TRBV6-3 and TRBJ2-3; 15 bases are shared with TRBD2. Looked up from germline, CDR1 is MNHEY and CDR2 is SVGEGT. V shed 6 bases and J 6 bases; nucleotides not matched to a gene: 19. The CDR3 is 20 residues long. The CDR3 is CASSSLGLAGGPPEVDTQYF. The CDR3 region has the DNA TGTGCCAGCAGCTCTCTAGGACTAGCGGGAGGGCCCCCTGAGGTGGATACGCAGTATTTT.

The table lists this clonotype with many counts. CDR3 protein: CASSLARRGTEGNTIYF. In nucleotides, the CDR3 is TGTGCCAGCAGCTTAGCGCGGAGAGGGACTGAGGGAAACACCATATATTTT. The chain couples TRBV7-2 to TRBJ1-3, with D possibly being TRBD1 (5 bases). The CDR3 length is 17 residues. Germline CDR1 reads SGHTA; CDR2 reads FQGNSA. Trimming pared 0 bases from V and 4 bases from J, leaving 16 bases between.

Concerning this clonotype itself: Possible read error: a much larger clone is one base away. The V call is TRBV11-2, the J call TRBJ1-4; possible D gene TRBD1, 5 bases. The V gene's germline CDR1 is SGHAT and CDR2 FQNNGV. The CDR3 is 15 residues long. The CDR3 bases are TGTGCCAGCAGCCGGACCGGGCGACCGGGGGAAAAACTGTCTTTT. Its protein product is CASSRTGRPGEKLSF.

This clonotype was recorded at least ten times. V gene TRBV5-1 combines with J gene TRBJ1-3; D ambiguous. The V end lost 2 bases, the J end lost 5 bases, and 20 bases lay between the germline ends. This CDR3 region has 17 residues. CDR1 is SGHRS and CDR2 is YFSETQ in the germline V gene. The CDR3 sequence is CASSFYASSGPRNTIYF. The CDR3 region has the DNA TGCGCCAGCAGCTTTTATGCGTCGAGCGGACCGAGAAACACCATATATTTT.